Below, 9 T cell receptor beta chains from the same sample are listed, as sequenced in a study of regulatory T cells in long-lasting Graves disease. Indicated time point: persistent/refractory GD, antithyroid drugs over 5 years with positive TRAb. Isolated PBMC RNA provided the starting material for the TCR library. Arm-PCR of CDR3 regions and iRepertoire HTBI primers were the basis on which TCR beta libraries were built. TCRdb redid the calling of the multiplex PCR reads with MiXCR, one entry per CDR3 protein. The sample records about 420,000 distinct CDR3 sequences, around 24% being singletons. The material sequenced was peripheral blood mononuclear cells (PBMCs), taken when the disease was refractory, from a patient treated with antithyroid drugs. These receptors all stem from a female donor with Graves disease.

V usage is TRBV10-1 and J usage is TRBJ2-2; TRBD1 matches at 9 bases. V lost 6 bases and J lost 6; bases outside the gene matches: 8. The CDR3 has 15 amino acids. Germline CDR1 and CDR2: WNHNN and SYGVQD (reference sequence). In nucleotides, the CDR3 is TGCGCCAGCAGACACGGACAGGGGCATCCCGGGGAGCTGTTTTTT. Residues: CASRHGQGHPGELFF.

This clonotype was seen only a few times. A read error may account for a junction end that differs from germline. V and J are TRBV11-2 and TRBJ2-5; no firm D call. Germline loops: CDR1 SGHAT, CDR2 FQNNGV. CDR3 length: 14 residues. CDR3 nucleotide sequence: TGCGCCAGCAGCCCCTACAACCTCCAAGAGACCCAGTACTTC. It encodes CASSPYNLQETQYF.

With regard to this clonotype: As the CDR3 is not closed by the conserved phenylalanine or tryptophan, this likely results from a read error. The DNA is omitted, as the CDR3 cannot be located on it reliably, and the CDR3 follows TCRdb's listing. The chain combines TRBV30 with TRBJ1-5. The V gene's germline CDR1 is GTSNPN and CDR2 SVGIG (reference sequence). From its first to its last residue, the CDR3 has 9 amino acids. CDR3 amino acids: CAWSLGQPI.

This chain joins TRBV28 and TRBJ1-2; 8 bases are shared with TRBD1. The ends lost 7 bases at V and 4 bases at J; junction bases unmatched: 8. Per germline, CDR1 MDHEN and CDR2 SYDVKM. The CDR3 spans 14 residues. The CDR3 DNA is TGTGCCAGCAAATATGCAGGGGGCGGCTATGGCTACACCTTC. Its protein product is CASKYAGGGYGYTF.

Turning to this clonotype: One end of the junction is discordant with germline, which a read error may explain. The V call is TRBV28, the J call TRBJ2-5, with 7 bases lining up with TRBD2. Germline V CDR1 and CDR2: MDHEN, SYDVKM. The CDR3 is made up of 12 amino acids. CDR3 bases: TGTGCCAGCAGTTCGGGGGTTCAAGCGGGGTTCTTC. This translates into CASSSGVQAGFF.

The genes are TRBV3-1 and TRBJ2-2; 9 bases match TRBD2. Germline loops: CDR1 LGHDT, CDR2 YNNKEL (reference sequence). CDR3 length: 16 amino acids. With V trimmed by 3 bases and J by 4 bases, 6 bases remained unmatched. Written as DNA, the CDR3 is TGTGCCAGCAGCCAGTCAGCGGGAGGAGGCACCGGGGAGCTGTTTTTT. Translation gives CASSQSAGGGTGELFF.

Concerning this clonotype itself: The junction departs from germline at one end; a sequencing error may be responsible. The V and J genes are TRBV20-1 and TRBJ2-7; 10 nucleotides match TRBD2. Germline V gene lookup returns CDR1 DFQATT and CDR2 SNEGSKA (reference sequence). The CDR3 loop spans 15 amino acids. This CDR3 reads CSTRLLAGTSYEQYF. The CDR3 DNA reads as TGCAGTACTAGATTACTAGCGGGGACGTCCTACGAGCAGTACTTC.

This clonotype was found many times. CDR3 residues: CASSSGGPQHF. CDR3 nucleotides: TGTGCCAGCAGTTCAGGGGGGCCCCAGCATTTT. The chain carries TRBV11-2 and TRBJ1-5, with 7 bases lining up with TRBD1. V was clipped by 6 bases and J by 9 bases; unmatched bases: 2. The germline CDR1 and CDR2 sequences are SGHAT and FQNNGV. This CDR3 contains 11 residues.

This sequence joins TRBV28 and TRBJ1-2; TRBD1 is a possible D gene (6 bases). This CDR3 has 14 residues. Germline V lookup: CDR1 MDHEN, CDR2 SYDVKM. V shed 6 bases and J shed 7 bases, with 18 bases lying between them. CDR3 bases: TGTGCCAGCAGCCTAGGGGGACTGTGGGTTGGCTACACCTTC. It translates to CASSLGGLWVGYTF.